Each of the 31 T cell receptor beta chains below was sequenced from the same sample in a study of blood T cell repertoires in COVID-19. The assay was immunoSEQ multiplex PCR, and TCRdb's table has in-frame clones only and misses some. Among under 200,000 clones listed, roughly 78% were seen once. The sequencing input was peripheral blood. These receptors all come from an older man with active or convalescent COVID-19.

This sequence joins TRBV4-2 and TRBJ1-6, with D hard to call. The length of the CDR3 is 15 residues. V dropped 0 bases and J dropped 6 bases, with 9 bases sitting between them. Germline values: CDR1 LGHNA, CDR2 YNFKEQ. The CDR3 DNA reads TGTGCCAGCAGCCAAGATCGGCAGGTTAATTCACCCCTCCACTTT. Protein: CASSQDRQVNSPLHF.

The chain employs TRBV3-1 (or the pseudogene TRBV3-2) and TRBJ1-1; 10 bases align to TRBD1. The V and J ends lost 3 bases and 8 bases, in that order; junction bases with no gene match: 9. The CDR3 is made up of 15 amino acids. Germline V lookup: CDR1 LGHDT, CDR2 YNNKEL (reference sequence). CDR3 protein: CASSHLDRGRGEAFF. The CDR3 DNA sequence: TGTGCCAGCAGCCACTTAGACAGGGGGCGAGGGGAAGCTTTCTTT.

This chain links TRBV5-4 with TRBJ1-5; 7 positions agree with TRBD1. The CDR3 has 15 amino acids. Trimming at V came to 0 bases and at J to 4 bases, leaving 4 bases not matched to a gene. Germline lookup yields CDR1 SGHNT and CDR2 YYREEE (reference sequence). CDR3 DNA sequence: TGTGCCAGCAGCTTGGGGGGACAGAGTAATCAGCCCCAGCATTTT. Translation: CASSLGGQSNQPQHF.

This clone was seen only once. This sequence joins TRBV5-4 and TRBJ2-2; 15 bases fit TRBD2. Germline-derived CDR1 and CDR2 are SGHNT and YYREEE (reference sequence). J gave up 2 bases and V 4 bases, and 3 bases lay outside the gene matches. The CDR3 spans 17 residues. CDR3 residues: CASSRGLAGGNTGELFF. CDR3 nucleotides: TGTGCCAGCAGCAGGGGACTAGCGGGAGGAAACACCGGGGAGCTGTTTTTT.

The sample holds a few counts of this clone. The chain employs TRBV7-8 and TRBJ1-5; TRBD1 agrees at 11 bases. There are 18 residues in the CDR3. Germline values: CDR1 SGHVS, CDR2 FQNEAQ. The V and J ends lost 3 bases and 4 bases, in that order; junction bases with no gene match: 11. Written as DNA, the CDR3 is TGTGCCAGCAGCTTCTCCTCCGGGACAGGGGGAGGAAATCAGCCCCAGCATTTT. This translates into CASSFSSGTGGGNQPQHF.

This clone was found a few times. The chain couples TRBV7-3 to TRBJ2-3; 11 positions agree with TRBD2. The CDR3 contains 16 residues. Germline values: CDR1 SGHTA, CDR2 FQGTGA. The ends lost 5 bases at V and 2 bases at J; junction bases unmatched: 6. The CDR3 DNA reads TGTGCCAGCAGCCTTGGACTAGCGGGTTACACAGATACGCAGTATTTT. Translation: CASSLGLAGYTDTQYF.

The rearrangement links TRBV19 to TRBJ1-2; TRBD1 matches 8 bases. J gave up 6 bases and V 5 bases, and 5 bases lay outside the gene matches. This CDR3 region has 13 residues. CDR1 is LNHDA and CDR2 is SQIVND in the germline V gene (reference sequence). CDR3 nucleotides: TGTGCCAGTAGTCCTCGGACAGGGCATGGCTACACCTTC. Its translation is CASSPRTGHGYTF.

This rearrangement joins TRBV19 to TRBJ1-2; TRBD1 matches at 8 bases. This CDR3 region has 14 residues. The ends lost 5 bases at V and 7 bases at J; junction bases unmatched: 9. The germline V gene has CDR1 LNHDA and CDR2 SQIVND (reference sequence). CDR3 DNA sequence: TGTGCCAGTAGTGCCGATCAGGGGGCTGGTGGCTACACCTTC. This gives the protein CASSADQGAGGYTF.

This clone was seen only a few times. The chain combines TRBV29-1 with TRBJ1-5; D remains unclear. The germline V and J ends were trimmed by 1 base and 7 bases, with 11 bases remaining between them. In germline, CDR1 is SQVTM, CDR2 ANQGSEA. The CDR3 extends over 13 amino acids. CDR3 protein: CSVEGQAGQPQHF. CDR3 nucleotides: TGCAGCGTTGAAGGGCAGGCAGGACAGCCCCAGCATTTT.

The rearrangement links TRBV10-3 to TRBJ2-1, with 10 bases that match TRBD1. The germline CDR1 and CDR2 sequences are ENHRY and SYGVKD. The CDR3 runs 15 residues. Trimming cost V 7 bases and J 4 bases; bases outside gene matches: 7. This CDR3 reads CAITRGTGEYNEQFF. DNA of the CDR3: TGTGCCATCACACGGGGGACAGGGGAGTACAATGAGCAGTTCTTC.

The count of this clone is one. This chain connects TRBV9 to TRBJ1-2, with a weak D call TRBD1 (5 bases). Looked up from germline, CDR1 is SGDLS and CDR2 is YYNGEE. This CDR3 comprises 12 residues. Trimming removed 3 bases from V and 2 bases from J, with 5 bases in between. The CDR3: CASSDRNYGYTF. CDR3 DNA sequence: TGTGCCAGCAGCGACAGGAACTATGGCTACACCTTC.

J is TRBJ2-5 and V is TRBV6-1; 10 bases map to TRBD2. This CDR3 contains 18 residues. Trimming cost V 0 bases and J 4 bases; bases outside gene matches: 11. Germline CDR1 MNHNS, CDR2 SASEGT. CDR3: CASSEALLAGASGETQYF. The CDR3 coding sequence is TGTGCCAGCAGTGAAGCGCTTCTAGCGGGAGCGTCAGGAGAGACCCAGTACTTC.

The CDR3 DNA follows: TGCGCCAGCAGCGACAGGGGGCGCGTGAATTATCAGCCCCAGCATTTT. This encodes CASSDRGRVNYQPQHF. The chain joins TRBV10-1 to TRBJ1-5, with TRBD1 matching over 10 bases. The V segment lost 6 bases and the J segment 5 bases; nucleotides outside the gene matches: 10. This CDR3 is built from 16 residues. The V gene's germline CDR1 is WNHNN and CDR2 SYGVQD (reference sequence).

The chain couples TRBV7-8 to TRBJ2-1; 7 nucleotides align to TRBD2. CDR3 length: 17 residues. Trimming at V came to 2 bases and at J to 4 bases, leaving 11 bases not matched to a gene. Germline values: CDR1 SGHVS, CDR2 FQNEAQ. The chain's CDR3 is CASSLTMPSGVYNEQFF. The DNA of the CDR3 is TGTGCCAGCAGCTTAACTATGCCCAGCGGGGTTTACAATGAGCAGTTCTTC.

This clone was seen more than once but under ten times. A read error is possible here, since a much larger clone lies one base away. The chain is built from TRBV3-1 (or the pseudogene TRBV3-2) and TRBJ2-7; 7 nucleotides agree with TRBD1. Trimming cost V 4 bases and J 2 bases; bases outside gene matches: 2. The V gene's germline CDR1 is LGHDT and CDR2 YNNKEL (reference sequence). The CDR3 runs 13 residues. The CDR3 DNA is TGTGCCAGCAGCCCGGGACAGCCCTACGAGCAGTACTTC. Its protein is CASSPGQPYEQYF.

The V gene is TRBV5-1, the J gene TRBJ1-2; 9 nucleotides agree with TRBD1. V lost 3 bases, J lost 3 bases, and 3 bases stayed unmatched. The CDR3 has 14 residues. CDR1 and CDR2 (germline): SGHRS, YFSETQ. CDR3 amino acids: CASSWGDRDYGYTF. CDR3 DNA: TGCGCCAGCAGCTGGGGGGACAGGGACTATGGCTACACCTTC.

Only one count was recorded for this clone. Here the CDR3 DNA reads TGTGCCAGCCATTGGGAACTAGCGGGAGTCCCAGATACGCAGTATTTT. Translated, it gives CASHWELAGVPDTQYF. The genes are TRBV2 and TRBJ2-3; 11 nucleotides match TRBD2. This CDR3 has 16 residues. CDR1 and CDR2 (germline): SNHLY, FYNNEI. V dropped 8 bases and J dropped 4; count of bases not matched to a gene: 11.

Here the CDR3 DNA reads TGTGCCAGCAGGGGGGAGGCAATAGCGGACGCCTCCACAGATACGCAGTATTTT. As protein: CASRGEAIADASTDTQYF. The chain is built from TRBV9 and TRBJ2-3; the D gene is possibly TRBD2 (6 bases). Trimming pared 5 bases from V and 2 bases from J, leaving 24 bases between. This CDR3 has 18 residues. CDR1 is SGDLS and CDR2 is YYNGEE in the germline V gene. Looking up the rest from reference TRBV9 and TRBJ2-3 gives the full variable domain: DSGVTQTPKHLITATGQRVTLRCSPRSGDLSVYWYQQSLDQGLQFLIQYYNGEERAKGNILERFSAQQFPDLHSELNLSSLELGDSALYFCASRGEAIADASTDTQYFGPGTRLTVL.

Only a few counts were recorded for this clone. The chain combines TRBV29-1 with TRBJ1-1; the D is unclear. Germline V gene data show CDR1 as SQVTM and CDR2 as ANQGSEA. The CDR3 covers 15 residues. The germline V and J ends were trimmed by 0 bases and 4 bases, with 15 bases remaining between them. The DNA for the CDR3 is TGCAGCGTTGAAGATCAAGGGCATGGAGGCACTGAAGCTTTCTTT. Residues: CSVEDQGHGGTEAFF.

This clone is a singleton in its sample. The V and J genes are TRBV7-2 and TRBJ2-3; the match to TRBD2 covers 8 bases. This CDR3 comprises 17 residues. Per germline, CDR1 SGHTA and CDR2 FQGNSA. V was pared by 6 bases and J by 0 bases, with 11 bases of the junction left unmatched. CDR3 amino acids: CASRERLAGTSTDTQYF. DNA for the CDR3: TGTGCCAGCAGGGAAAGATTAGCGGGAACTAGCACAGATACGCAGTATTTT.

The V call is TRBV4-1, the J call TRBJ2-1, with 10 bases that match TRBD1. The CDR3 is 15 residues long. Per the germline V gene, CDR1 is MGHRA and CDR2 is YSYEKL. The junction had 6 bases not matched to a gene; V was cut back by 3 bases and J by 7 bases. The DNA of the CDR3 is TGCGCCAGCAGCCACCCAGGACAGGGGGTTAATGAGCAGTTCTTC. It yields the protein CASSHPGQGVNEQFF.

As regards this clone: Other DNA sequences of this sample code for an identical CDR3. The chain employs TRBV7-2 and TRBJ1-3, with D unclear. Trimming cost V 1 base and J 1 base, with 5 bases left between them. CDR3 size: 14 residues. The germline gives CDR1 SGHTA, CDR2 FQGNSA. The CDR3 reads CASSLGGSGNTIYF. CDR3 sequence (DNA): TGTGCCAGCAGCTTAGGCGGATCTGGAAACACCATATATTTT.

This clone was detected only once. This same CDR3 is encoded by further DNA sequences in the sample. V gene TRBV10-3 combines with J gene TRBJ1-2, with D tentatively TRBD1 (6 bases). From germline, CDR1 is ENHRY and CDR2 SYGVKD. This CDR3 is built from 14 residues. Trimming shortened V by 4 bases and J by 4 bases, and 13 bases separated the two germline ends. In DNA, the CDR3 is TGTGCCATCAGTGGGGGGCAGGGTAGCTATGGCTACACCTTC. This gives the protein CAISGGQGSYGYTF.

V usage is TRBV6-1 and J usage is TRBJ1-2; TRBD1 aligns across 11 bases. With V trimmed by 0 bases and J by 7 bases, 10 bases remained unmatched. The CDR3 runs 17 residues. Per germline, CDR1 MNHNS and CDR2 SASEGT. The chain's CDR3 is CASSEAFHGTGGLGYTF. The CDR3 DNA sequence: TGTGCCAGCAGTGAAGCGTTTCACGGGACAGGGGGTCTTGGCTACACCTTC.

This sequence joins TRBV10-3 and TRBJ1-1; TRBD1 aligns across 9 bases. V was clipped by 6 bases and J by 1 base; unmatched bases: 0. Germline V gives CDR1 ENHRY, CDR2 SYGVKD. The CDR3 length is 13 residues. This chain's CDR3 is CAIRDRGNTEAFF. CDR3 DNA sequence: TGTGCCATCAGGGACAGGGGGAACACTGAAGCTTTCTTT.

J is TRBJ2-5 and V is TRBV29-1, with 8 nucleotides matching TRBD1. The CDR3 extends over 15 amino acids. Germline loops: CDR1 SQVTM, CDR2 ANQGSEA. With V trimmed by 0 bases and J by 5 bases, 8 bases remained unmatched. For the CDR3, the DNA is TGCAGCGTTGAAGATTGGCAGGGGGCCGGGGAGACCCAGTACTTC. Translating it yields CSVEDWQGAGETQYF.

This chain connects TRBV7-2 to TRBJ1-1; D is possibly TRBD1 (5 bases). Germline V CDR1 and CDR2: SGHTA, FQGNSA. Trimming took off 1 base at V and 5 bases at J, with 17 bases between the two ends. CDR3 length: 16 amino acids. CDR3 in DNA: TGTGCCAGCAGCTTAGATCCCAGGGCCATGGGGACTGAAGCTTTCTTT. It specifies CASSLDPRAMGTEAFF.

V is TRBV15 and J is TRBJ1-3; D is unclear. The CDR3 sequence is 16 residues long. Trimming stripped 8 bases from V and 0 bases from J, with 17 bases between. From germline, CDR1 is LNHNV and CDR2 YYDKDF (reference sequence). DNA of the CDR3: TGTGCCACCTCGCATGGGTGGGAGCACTCTGGAAACACCATATATTTT. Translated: CATSHGWEHSGNTIYF.

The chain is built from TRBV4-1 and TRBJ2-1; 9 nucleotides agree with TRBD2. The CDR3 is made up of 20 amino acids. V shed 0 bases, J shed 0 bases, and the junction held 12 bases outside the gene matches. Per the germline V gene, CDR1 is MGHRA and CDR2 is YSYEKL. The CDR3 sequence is CASSQDQTGILAGSYNEQFF. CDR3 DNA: TGCGCCAGCAGCCAAGATCAAACCGGAATACTAGCGGGCTCCTACAATGAGCAGTTCTTC.

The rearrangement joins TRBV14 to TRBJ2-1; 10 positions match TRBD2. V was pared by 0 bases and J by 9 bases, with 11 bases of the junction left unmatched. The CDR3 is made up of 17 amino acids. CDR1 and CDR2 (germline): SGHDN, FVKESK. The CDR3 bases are TGTGCCAGCAGCCAAGATCGTGTAGCGGGGGGCTTGGGTGAGCAGTTCTTC. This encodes CASSQDRVAGGLGEQFF.

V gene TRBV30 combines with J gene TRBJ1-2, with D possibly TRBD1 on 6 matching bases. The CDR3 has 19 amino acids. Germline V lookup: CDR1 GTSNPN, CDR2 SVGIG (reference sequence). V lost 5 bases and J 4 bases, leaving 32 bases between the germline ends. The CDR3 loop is CAWDSSNRAENFSGYGYTF. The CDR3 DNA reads TGTGCCTGGGACTCTAGCAACAGGGCCGAAAACTTCTCTGGCTATGGCTACACCTTC. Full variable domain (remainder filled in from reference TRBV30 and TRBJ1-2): SQTIHQWPATLVQPVGSPLSLECTVEGTSNPNLYWYRQAAGRGLQLLFYSVGIGQISSEVPQNLSASRPQDRQFILSSKKLLLSDSGFYLCAWDSSNRAENFSGYGYTFGSGTRLTVV.